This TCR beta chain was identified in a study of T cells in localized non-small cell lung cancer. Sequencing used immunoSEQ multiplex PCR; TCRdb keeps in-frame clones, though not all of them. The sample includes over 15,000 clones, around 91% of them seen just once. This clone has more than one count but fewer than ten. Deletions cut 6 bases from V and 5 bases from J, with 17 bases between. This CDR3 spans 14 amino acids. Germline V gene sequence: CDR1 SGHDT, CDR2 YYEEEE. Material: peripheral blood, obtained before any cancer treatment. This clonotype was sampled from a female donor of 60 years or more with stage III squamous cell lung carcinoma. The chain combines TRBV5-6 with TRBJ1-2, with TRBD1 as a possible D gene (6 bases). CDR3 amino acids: CASNEWGARYGYTF. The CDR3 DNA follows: TGTGCCAGCAATGAATGGGGGGCGCGGTATGGCTACACCTTC.